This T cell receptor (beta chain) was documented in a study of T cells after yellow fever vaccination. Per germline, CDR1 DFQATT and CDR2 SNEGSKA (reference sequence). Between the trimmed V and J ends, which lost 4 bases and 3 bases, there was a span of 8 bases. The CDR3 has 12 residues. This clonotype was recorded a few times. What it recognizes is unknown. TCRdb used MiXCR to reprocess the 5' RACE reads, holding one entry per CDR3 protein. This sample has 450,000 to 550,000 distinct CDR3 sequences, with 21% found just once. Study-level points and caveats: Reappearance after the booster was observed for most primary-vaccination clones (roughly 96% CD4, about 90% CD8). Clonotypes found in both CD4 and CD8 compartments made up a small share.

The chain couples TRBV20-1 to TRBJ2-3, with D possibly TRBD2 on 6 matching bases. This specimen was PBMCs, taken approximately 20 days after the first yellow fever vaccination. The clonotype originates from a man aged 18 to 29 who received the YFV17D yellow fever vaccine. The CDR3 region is CSATSVTDTQYF. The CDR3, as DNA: TGCAGTGCTACTAGCGTTACAGATACGCAGTATTTT.